The rows below give T cell receptor beta chains drawn from one sample of a study of blood T cell repertoires in COVID-19. Clones were sequenced by immunoSEQ multiplex PCR, and TCRdb holds only the in-frame ones, with some missing. The data hold more than 200,000 clones, with about 81% observed a single time. Sequencing was carried out using peripheral blood. All receptors come from a woman aged 80 or older with COVID-19, enrolled during active disease. CDR3s include the opening cysteine and the closing phenylalanine or tryptophan. The order of the fields is V gene, J gene, CDR3 length, CDR3 protein.

v_call: TRBV6-5
j_call: TRBJ1-3
cdr3_length: 15
cdr3_aa: CASTKIAGAGNTIYF

v_call: TRBV5-1
j_call: TRBJ2-5
cdr3_length: 14
cdr3_aa: CASRTGGLQETQYF

v_call: TRBV18
j_call: TRBJ2-3
cdr3_length: 14
cdr3_aa: CASSPQGSTDTQYF

v_call: TRBV28
j_call: TRBJ1-6
cdr3_length: 15
cdr3_aa: CASSPSIGGNSPLHF

v_call: TRBV28
j_call: TRBJ2-3
cdr3_length: 18
cdr3_aa: CASSTFKLAGGQADTQYF

v_call: TRBV7-3
j_call: TRBJ1-1
cdr3_length: 15
cdr3_aa: CASSLLSVVNTEAFF

v_call: TRBV7-2
j_call: TRBJ2-7
cdr3_length: 11
cdr3_aa: CASSRGYEQYF

v_call: TRBV7-2
j_call: TRBJ1-2
cdr3_length: 13
cdr3_aa: CAKSTGGSYGYTF

v_call: TRBV24-1
j_call: TRBJ1-2
cdr3_length: 14
cdr3_aa: CATSDSGGWHGYTF

v_call: TRBV28
j_call: TRBJ2-3
cdr3_length: 14
cdr3_aa: CASSPSGRRDTQYF

v_call: TRBV5-1
j_call: TRBJ2-5
cdr3_length: 13
cdr3_aa: CASSLAGPETQYF

v_call: TRBV7-2
j_call: TRBJ2-3
cdr3_length: 15
cdr3_aa: CASSSRGLATDTQYF

v_call: TRBV9
j_call: TRBJ1-6
cdr3_length: 18
cdr3_aa: CASSTRGGESSYNSPLHF

v_call: TRBV7-2
j_call: TRBJ2-3
cdr3_length: 16
cdr3_aa: CATLPGRGGPTDTQYF

v_call: TRBV18
j_call: TRBJ1-4
cdr3_length: 16
cdr3_aa: CASSPGTVATNEKLFF

v_call: TRBV2
j_call: TRBJ2-1
cdr3_length: 14
cdr3_aa: CASSRQRPYNEQFF

v_call: TRBV5-5
j_call: TRBJ2-1
cdr3_length: 10
cdr3_aa: CASSLTRQFF

v_call: TRBV19
j_call: TRBJ2-7
cdr3_length: 15
cdr3_aa: CASSIAQGGSYEQYF